This T cell receptor (beta chain) is drawn from a study of early T cells in non-severe SARS-CoV-2 infection. Study overall: The input, bulk RNA from unsorted whole blood, was sequenced, and chains were unpaired. Study-wide findings and caveats: Anti-spike CD8 responses were favored by VDJdb matching, which missed private and CD4 specificities.

Trimming removed 2 bases from V and 1 base from J, with 5 bases in between. This CDR3 has 13 amino acids. Germline V CDR1 and CDR2: SGHTA, FQGTGA. Tagging with unique molecular identifiers was applied to individual cDNA molecules. TCRdb passed the 5' RACE reads through MiXCR, listing each CDR3 protein once. Here the sample spans 35,000 to 45,000 distinct CDR3 sequences, around 6.3% being singletons. About this clonotype: The antigen remains undetermined.

The origin of this receptor is an adult who was a healthcare worker with PCR-confirmed SARS-CoV-2 infection or an uninfected control (not recorded which). The chain carries TRBV7-3 and TRBJ1-1; D not resolved. The sequencing used whole blood, collected at baseline. CDR3 nucleotide sequence: TGTGCCAGCAGCTTACACAAGAACACTGAAGCTTTCTTT. Its translation: CASSLHKNTEAFF.